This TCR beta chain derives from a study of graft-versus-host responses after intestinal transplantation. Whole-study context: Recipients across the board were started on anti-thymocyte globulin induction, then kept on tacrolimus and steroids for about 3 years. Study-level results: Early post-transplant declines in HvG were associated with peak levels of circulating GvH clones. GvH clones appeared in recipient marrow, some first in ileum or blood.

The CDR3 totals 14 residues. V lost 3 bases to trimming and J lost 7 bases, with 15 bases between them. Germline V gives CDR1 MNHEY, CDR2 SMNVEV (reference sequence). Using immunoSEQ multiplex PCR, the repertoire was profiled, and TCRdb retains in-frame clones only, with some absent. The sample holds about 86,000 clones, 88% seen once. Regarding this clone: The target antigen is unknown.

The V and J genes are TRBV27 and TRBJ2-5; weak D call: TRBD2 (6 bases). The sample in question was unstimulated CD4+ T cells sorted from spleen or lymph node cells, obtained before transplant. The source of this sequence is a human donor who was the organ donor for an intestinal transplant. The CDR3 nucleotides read TGTGCCAGCAGTTTGGTGGGAGGCCCGGGGACCCAGTACTTC. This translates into CASSLVGGPGTQYF.